This TCR beta chain comes out of a study of response to subunit inactivated influenza vaccine. Study-level findings and limits: The authors proposed limited new T cell recruitment per seasonal influenza vaccination.

The sample holds many counts of this clonotype. Its antigen is not known. This CDR3 comprises 15 residues. V shed 5 bases and J shed 0 bases, with 14 bases lying between them. Germline CDR1 is SGHDT and CDR2 is YYEEEE. TCRdb re-called the RT-PCR reads through MiXCR, storing one row per CDR3 protein. The repertoire has roughly 150,000 distinct CDR3 sequences, 11% of them found once; the top ten carry roughly 12%. The TCR originated in a man aged 50-59 years who received an inactivated influenza vaccine. The chain links TRBV5-6 to TRBJ1-2, with D maybe TRBD1 (6 bases). The sample was non-naive T cells sorted from PBMCs, taken 40 to 50 days after vaccination. CDR3 sequence reads: CASRMDSGSNYGYTF. Written as DNA, the CDR3 is TGTGCCAGCAGAATGGACAGCGGGTCTAACTATGGCTACACCTTC.